The present T cell receptor (beta chain) was sequenced within a study of ipilimumab plus nivolumab after autologous stem cell transplantation. Study-level information: Myeloma cases were transplant-naive high-risk or relapsed within 3 years post first autologous transplant.

Ipilimumab, 1 mg/kg, started 14 to 28 days after autologous transplant. Through week 26, nivolumab 3 mg/kg IV was given weeks 1, 4, 7, 10, then biweekly. Only in-frame clones appear in the TCRdb table, and some are missing; sequencing was by immunoSEQ multiplex PCR. This sample has just over 40,000 clones, with 80% to 95% found just once. Per germline, CDR1 GTSNPN and CDR2 SVGIG (reference sequence). With 2 bases removed from V and 6 bases from J, the gap between germline ends came to 15 bases. This CDR3 is built from 14 residues. The V gene is TRBV30, the J gene TRBJ2-3, with D perhaps being TRBD1 or TRBD2 (6 bases each). This TCR was sampled from a male donor with multiple myeloma. The source material was PBMCs, sampled in a trial of ipilimumab plus nivolumab as post-transplant consolidation. CDR3 DNA: TGTGCCTGGAGTTTGAGGGGGGCGGAGGATACGCAGTATTTT. Protein: CAWSLRGAEDTQYF.